The 27 T cell receptor beta chains given below trace back to one sample, sequenced in a study of cytomegalovirus exposure and HLA in healthy donors. Sequenced by immunoSEQ multiplex PCR; TCRdb stores in-frame clones only, minus some. This table has more than 300,000 clones, about nine tenths appearing once. Specimen: PBMCs. These receptors all come from a woman aged 18-29 years in good health and CMV-seronegative.

This chain joins TRBV5-4 and TRBJ2-1; 11 positions match TRBD2. Germline values: CDR1 SGHNT, CDR2 YYREEE (reference sequence). The CDR3 extends over 16 amino acids. V shed 4 bases, J shed 8 bases, and the junction held 11 bases outside the gene matches. CDR3 in amino acids: CASSPELAGGPDEQFF. As DNA, the CDR3 is TGTGCCAGCAGCCCCGAGCTAGCGGGAGGACCCGATGAGCAGTTCTTC.

The chain links TRBV6-5 to TRBJ2-7, with D possibly matching TRBD1 (6 bases). Germline V lookup: CDR1 MNHEY, CDR2 SVGAGI. CDR3 length: 14 amino acids. Trimming removed 6 bases from V and 1 base from J, with 13 bases in between. CDR3 loop: CASRPTGQSYEQYF. The CDR3, as DNA: TGTGCCAGCAGACCGACAGGCCAATCCTACGAGCAGTACTTC.

V is TRBV7-9 and J is TRBJ2-2; a possible D gene is TRBD2 (5 bases). CDR1 and CDR2 from the germline V gene are SEHNR and FQNEAQ (reference sequence). The CDR3 has 17 amino acids. The V gene lost 5 bases and the J gene lost 3 bases, with 19 bases spanning the gap. The CDR3 bases are TGTGCCAGCAGCCCCCAGGACCGGGAATGGGACACCGGGGAGCTGTTTTTT. Translation: CASSPQDREWDTGELFF.

The rearrangement joins TRBV6-6 to TRBJ1-6; D possibly corresponds to TRBD1 (5 bases). Germline V gives CDR1 MNHNY, CDR2 SVGAGI (reference sequence). CDR3 size: 15 residues. Trimming cost V 7 bases and J 7 bases, with 17 bases left between them. The CDR3 region has the DNA TGTGCCAGCACCCAGGAAGGGGCAGGGAATTCACCCCTCCACTTT. It specifies CASTQEGAGNSPLHF.

CDR3: CASSLDSTGLGNQPQHF. CDR3 sequence (DNA): TGTGCCAGCAGCTTAGACTCGACAGGGTTGGGCAATCAGCCCCAGCATTTT. This chain joins TRBV7-9 and TRBJ1-5, with 7 bases matching TRBD1. This CDR3 has 17 amino acids. The V and J ends lost 1 base and 2 bases, in that order; junction bases with no gene match: 8. Germline V gene data show CDR1 as SEHNR and CDR2 as FQNEAQ (reference sequence). The full variable domain, its missing parts supplied by reference TRBV7-9 and TRBJ1-5, is DTGVSQNPRHKITKRGQNVTFRCDPISEHNRLYWYRQTLGQGPEFLTYFQNEAQLEKSRLLSDRFSAERPKGSFSTLEIQRTEQGDSAMYLCASSLDSTGLGNQPQHFGDGTRLSIL.

The J gene is TRBJ2-2, the V gene TRBV29-1; 9 positions match TRBD1. Per germline, CDR1 SQVTM and CDR2 ANQGSEA. The V and J ends lost 6 bases and 4 bases, in that order; junction bases with no gene match: 6. The CDR3 contains 14 residues. The CDR3 region has the DNA TGCAGCGTAGACACAGGGGGCGTCACCGGGGAGCTGTTTTTT. Protein: CSVDTGGVTGELFF.

The chain recombines TRBV18 with TRBJ2-7; the match to TRBD2 covers 8 bases. Germline-derived CDR1 and CDR2 are KGHSH and LQKENI. CDR3 size: 14 residues. The junction had 4 bases not matched to a gene; V was cut back by 2 bases and J by 4 bases. CDR3 loop: CASSPKTSDYEQYF. As DNA, the CDR3 is TGTGCCAGCTCACCAAAGACTAGCGATTACGAGCAGTACTTC.

This clone came up many times. The rearrangement links TRBV7-9 to TRBJ1-1, with 9 bases that match TRBD1. The CDR3 runs 16 residues. CDR1 is SEHNR, CDR2 FQNEAQ, per germline (reference sequence). The V segment lost 5 bases and the J segment 5 bases; nucleotides outside the gene matches: 12. The CDR3 region has the DNA TGTGCCAGCAGCCCCACGGGCGGGACAGGGAGGACTGAAGCTTTCTTT. Protein product: CASSPTGGTGRTEAFF.

This chain uses TRBV25-1 with TRBJ1-1, with D possibly being TRBD1 (6 bases). V lost 4 bases, J lost 6 bases, and 15 bases lay in between. The CDR3 totals 14 residues. Germline assignment: CDR1 MGHDK and CDR2 SYGVNS. DNA of the CDR3: TGTGCCAGCAGTGCTACAGGGATGGGAGCTGAAGCTTTCTTT. This gives the protein CASSATGMGAEAFF.

The rearrangement uses TRBV28 and TRBJ2-3; maybe TRBD2 (6 bases). Germline CDR1 and CDR2: MDHEN and SYDVKM. The V and J ends lost 6 bases and 4 bases respectively, with 11 bases between them. This CDR3 is built from 13 residues. DNA of the CDR3: TGTGCCAGCAGGGCACTAGCCCCAGATACGCAGTATTTT. This encodes CASRALAPDTQYF.

This clone appeared once. The chain couples TRBV2 to TRBJ2-3; 9 positions match TRBD1. Per germline, CDR1 SNHLY and CDR2 FYNNEI. Germline trimming cut 2 bases from V and 5 bases from J; bases unmatched to any gene: 5. This CDR3 region has 15 residues. CDR3 nucleotides: TGTGCCAGCAGTGAAACAGGGGGCTTTGGAGATACGCAGTATTTT. Translating gives CASSETGGFGDTQYF.

Turning to this clone: It is unclear where the CDR3 begins or ends on the DNA, so no DNA is shown, and the CDR3 is as TCRdb lists it. The V call is TRBV20-1, the J call TRBJ2-7; the table's D gene call, TRBD2, was not cross checked with the DNA. CDR1 and CDR2 from the germline V gene are DFQATT and SNEGSKA (reference sequence). The CDR3 sequence runs 11 residues, both termini included. CDR3 amino acids: CSAWGGGSPYF.

This chain joins TRBV7-6 and TRBJ2-3; 8 bases are shared with TRBD2. The V gene end was trimmed by 4 bases and the J gene end by 2 bases; junction bases not matched to a gene: 5. The CDR3 runs to 15 residues. The germline V gene encodes CDR1 SGHVS and CDR2 FNYEAQ. The CDR3 reads CASSSLAGNTDTQYF. Here the CDR3 DNA reads TGTGCCAGCAGCTCCTTAGCGGGGAACACAGATACGCAGTATTTT.

A few counts support this clone. The rearrangement uses TRBV7-9 and TRBJ2-1; 9 positions match TRBD1. With 3 bases clipped from V and 9 bases from J, the junction kept 12 bases outside the gene matches. There are 16 residues in the CDR3. Germline CDR1 reads SEHNR; CDR2 reads FQNEAQ (reference sequence). The CDR3 here is CASSFELGQGVGEQFF. DNA for the CDR3: TGTGCCAGCAGCTTTGAGTTGGGACAGGGCGTGGGTGAGCAGTTCTTC.

The chain uses TRBV5-1 and TRBJ1-2; 7 bases align to TRBD1. Germline assignment: CDR1 SGHRS and CDR2 YFSETQ. Trimming cost V 4 bases and J 5 bases; bases outside gene matches: 8. The CDR3 contains 14 residues. This CDR3 reads CASSVDRPEYGYTF. In DNA form, the CDR3 reads TGCGCCAGCAGCGTGGACAGGCCGGAATATGGCTACACCTTC. Looking up the rest from reference TRBV5-1 and TRBJ1-2 gives the full variable domain: KAGVTQTPRYLIKTRGQQVTLSCSPISGHRSVSWYQQTPGQGLQFLFEYFSETQRNKGNFPGRFSGRQFSNSRSEMNVSTLELGDSALYLCASSVDRPEYGYTFGSGTRLTVV.

The rearrangement joins TRBV25-1 to TRBJ2-5; 7 positions agree with TRBD1. The germline V gene encodes CDR1 MGHDK and CDR2 SYGVNS. V shed 3 bases, J shed 4 bases, and the junction held 8 bases outside the gene matches. CDR3 length equals 15 residues. Written as DNA, the CDR3 is TGTGCCAGCAGTGACCGGACAGGCTCTCGAGAGACCCAGTACTTC. It encodes CASSDRTGSRETQYF.

V gene TRBV4-1 combines with J gene TRBJ2-7; D is unresolved. The length of the CDR3 is 16 residues. CDR1 is MGHRA and CDR2 is YSYEKL in the germline V gene. V lost 1 base, J lost 0 bases, and 13 bases lay in between. In DNA form, the CDR3 reads TGCGCCAGCAGCCAAGGAATCACAGTAAACTCCTACGAGCAGTACTTC. This translates into CASSQGITVNSYEQYF.

V usage is TRBV2 and J usage is TRBJ2-7, with D unresolved. Germline loops: CDR1 SNHLY, CDR2 FYNNEI. Trimming shortened V by 4 bases and J by 5 bases, and 9 bases separated the two germline ends. The CDR3 runs 12 residues. CDR3 loop: CASSGTVNEQYF. The CDR3 bases are TGTGCCAGCAGTGGTACAGTGAACGAGCAGTACTTC.

The V call is TRBV15, the J call TRBJ2-3; TRBD2 might be the D (5 bases). This CDR3 is built from 17 residues. V was trimmed by 0 bases and J by 0 bases, leaving 13 bases between them. The germline V gene has CDR1 LNHNV and CDR2 YYDKDF (reference sequence). CDR3 in DNA: TGTGCCACCAGCAGAGACCTCAGCGGAACTAGCACAGATACGCAGTATTTT. Its translation: CATSRDLSGTSTDTQYF. Filled out from reference TRBV15 and TRBJ2-3, the complete variable domain reads DAMVIQNPRYQVTQFGKPVTLSCSQTLNHNVMYWYQQKSSQAPKLLFHYYDKDFNNEADTPDNFQSRRPNTSFCFLDIRSPGLGDTAMYLCATSRDLSGTSTDTQYFGPGTRLTVL.

This chain uses TRBV19 with TRBJ2-7; the D is unclear. The V end was cut by 7 bases, the J end by 8 bases, with 18 bases between. CDR3 size: 13 residues. Germline loops: CDR1 LNHDA, CDR2 SQIVND (reference sequence). The CDR3 reads CASTDPNTMKQYF. CDR3 DNA sequence: TGTGCCAGTACCGATCCCAACACCATGAAGCAGTACTTC. The variable domain in full, completed from reference TRBV19 and TRBJ2-7, reads DGGITQSPKYLFRKEGQNVTLSCEQNLNHDAMYWYRQDPGQGLRLIYYSQIVNDFQKGDIAEGYSVSREKKESFPLTVTSAQKNPTAFYLCASTDPNTMKQYFGPGTRLTVT.

The chain uses TRBV7-7 and TRBJ2-2; no clear D. Per germline, CDR1 SSHAT and CDR2 FNYEAQ (reference sequence). This CDR3 is 16 amino acids long. The V end was cut by 2 bases, the J end by 2 bases, with 12 bases between. The CDR3 DNA follows: TGTGCCAGCAGCTTACTCGTGGGCCCCAACACCGGGGAGCTGTTTTTT. Residues: CASSLLVGPNTGELFF.

V is TRBV20-1 and J is TRBJ2-5; D not certain. This CDR3 contains 11 residues. V lost 0 bases and J 13 bases, leaving 12 bases between the germline ends. Looked up from germline, CDR1 is DFQATT and CDR2 is SNEGSKA (reference sequence). The CDR3 loop is CSARDPVLPYF. DNA for the CDR3: TGCAGTGCTAGAGATCCGGTCCTACCGTACTTC.

The chain employs TRBV23-1 and TRBJ2-1; TRBD1 is a possible D gene (5 bases). TRBV23-1 is an ORF; its function is uncertain. Trimming removed 6 bases at V and 1 base at J, with 10 bases between. This CDR3 has 14 amino acids. In DNA form, the CDR3 reads TGCGCCAGCAGGCAGGGTAGGTCCTACAATGAGCAGTTCTTC. Protein: CASRQGRSYNEQFF.

This clone was recorded only once. The V call is TRBV6-5, the J call TRBJ1-1; the D is unclear. CDR1 is MNHEY and CDR2 is SVGAGI in the germline V gene. V was shortened by 2 bases and J by 1 base, with 11 bases between the two germline ends. This CDR3 spans 15 amino acids. The CDR3 here is CASSYGGSTNTEAFF. Here the CDR3 DNA reads TGTGCCAGCAGTTACGGAGGCAGTACGAACACTGAAGCTTTCTTT.

This clone was recorded only once. The rearrangement uses TRBV2 and TRBJ1-5; 12 nucleotides align to TRBD1. The germline gives CDR1 SNHLY, CDR2 FYNNEI. The ends lost 6 bases at V and 0 bases at J; junction bases unmatched: 15. The CDR3 is 20 residues long. CDR3 DNA sequence: TGTGCCAGCAGCCCACAGGGACAGGGGGCTTTAGGGGTTAGCAATCAGCCCCAGCATTTT. It translates to CASSPQGQGALGVSNQPQHF.

The chain joins TRBV27 to TRBJ1-1; TRBD1 agrees at 7 bases. With V trimmed by 6 bases and J by 6 bases, 7 bases remained unmatched. The CDR3 extends over 13 amino acids. The germline V gene encodes CDR1 MNHEY and CDR2 SMNVEV (reference sequence). The CDR3 coding sequence is TGTGCCAGCAGCCTGGACAGGAGGGCTGAAGCTTTCTTT. Its translation is CASSLDRRAEAFF.

V gene TRBV6-5 combines with J gene TRBJ1-3; D is perhaps TRBD1 (6 bases). Germline loops: CDR1 MNHEY, CDR2 SVGAGI. V lost 6 bases, J lost 0 bases, and 12 bases lay in between. The CDR3 length is 15 residues. The DNA of the CDR3 is TGTGCCAGCAGCTTTGGACAGCTCTCTGGAAACACCATATATTTT. Its translation is CASSFGQLSGNTIYF.